This record concerns one T cell receptor beta chain sequence. Its specificity is not known. CDR3 length: 12 residues. Germline loops: CDR1 SSHAT, CDR2 FNYEAQ (reference sequence). The V end lost 3 bases, the J end lost 5 bases, and 7 bases lay between the germline ends. These data belong to a study of beta chain features in type 1 diabetes. Study-wide findings and caveats: In every one of the four CD4+ subsets, TCRB CDR3s were moderately but significantly shorter in Type 1 diabetes patients.

Expressed TCRB transcripts were sequenced because the entire RNA isolate underwent reverse transcription. Assay used: immunoSEQ multiplex PCR; TCRdb lists only in-frame clones, some missing. The sample records 150,000 or so clones, about 63% being singletons. The TCR was taken from a man aged 30 to 45 with type 1 diabetes. Sequenced input: naive CD4+ T cells from blood. The rearrangement links TRBV7-7 to TRBJ2-5; no reliable D call. CDR3 DNA sequence: TGTGCCAGCAGCTTGTACGGGGAGACCCAGTACTTC. Its translation: CASSLYGETQYF.